At least ten counts were recorded for the clone carrying this T cell receptor (beta chain). As yet, its antigen is unknown. These data come from a study of neurological immune-mediated disorders. Study conclusions and caveats: Expanded clones shared no CDR3 amino acid sequences across subjects, suggesting private repertoires in all groups.

The cDNA was synthesized by means of template-switch 5'RACE, which was carried out with 10-nucleotide random UMIs. TCRdb reanalysed the 5' RACE reads using MiXCR and keeps one entry per CDR3 protein. The table has 45,000 to 65,000 distinct CDR3 sequences, 8% to 9% seen once. Time point given: longitudinal time-point 3. Healthy controls comprised blood bank volunteers in Maryland, USA. The sample taken for sequencing was PBMCs. The receptor was derived from a woman in her thirties or forties in good health.

CDR3 in amino acids: CASSSGQGIEQFF. The CDR3, as DNA: TGCGCCAGCAGCTCGGGACAGGGGATTGAGCAGTTCTTC. The gene calls are TRBV5-1 and TRBJ2-1; 10 nucleotides match TRBD1. The V segment lost 3 bases and the J segment 9 bases; nucleotides outside the gene matches: 3. Germline V gene sequence: CDR1 SGHRS, CDR2 YFSETQ. The CDR3 runs to 13 residues.